This T cell receptor (beta chain) was found in a study of T cells after yellow fever vaccination. Study-level points and caveats: In FACS-sorted repertoires, abundant clonotypes from the bulk population could appear as contaminants. Post-booster repertoires contained most primary-vaccination clones again (roughly 97% CD4, around 89% CD8).

TCRdb itself ran the 5' RACE reads through MiXCR, one entry per CDR3 protein. Here the sample spans around 300,000 distinct CDR3 sequences, approximately 4% being singletons. The germline V and J ends were trimmed by 2 bases and 6 bases, with 10 bases remaining between them. The germline gives CDR1 DFQATT, CDR2 SNEGSKA (reference sequence). CDR3 size: 12 residues. Ten or more counts support this clonotype. Antigen unknown. The chain links TRBV20-1 to TRBJ1-1; D is perhaps TRBD1 (6 bases). The sequencing used PBMCs, collected 5 days after the yellow fever booster vaccination. The TCR was taken from a man between 18 and 29 years old who received the YFV17D yellow fever vaccine. Here the CDR3 DNA reads TGCAGTGCTAGATCCGGGGGGCCTGAAGCTTTCTTT. Its translation: CSARSGGPEAFF.